Each of the 2 T cell receptor beta chains below was sequenced from the same sample in a study of T cells in tuberculosis. The assay was immunoSEQ multiplex PCR, and TCRdb's table has in-frame clones only and misses some. In the table there are approximately 57,000 clones, over 75% of which are singletons. Sorting used thawed, overnight-rested PBMC stained with anti-CD3, a viability dye and GMM-loaded CD1B tetramer. C32 glucose monomycolate from Rhodococcus equi was loaded onto the CD1B tetramers. Material: CD1b-GMM tetramer-negative cells sorted from PBMCs. Receptor source: an adult woman with latent tuberculosis.

This chain uses TRBV6-1 with TRBJ1-1, with TRBD1 matching 8 bases. Per the germline V gene, CDR1 is MNHNS and CDR2 is SASEGT. J lost 1 base, V lost 4 bases, and 8 bases had no gene match. This CDR3 has 16 residues. For the CDR3, the DNA is TGTGCCAGCAGTGCGGTCACAGGGGGGCCGAACACTGAAGCTTTCTTT. This sequence encodes CASSAVTGGPNTEAFF.

This chain links TRBV6-4 with TRBJ2-2; 10 bases match TRBD2. From germline, CDR1 is MRHNA and CDR2 SNTAGT. The length of the CDR3 is 15 residues. V shed 4 bases and J 1 base; nucleotides not matched to a gene: 0. CDR3 nucleotides: TGTGCCAGCAGTGCTAGCGGGGGGAACACCGGGGAGCTGTTTTTT. This translates into CASSASGGNTGELFF.